The following is a T cell receptor beta chain sequence with its context. What it recognizes is unknown. The sample comes from a study of shared clonotypes between healthy human individuals. Study results and caveats: Generation probabilities of non-shared clonotypes were lower (relative to those shared by all four donors).

Naive CD8 cells lacked CD45RO, underwent positive selection for CCR7 and left out terminally differentiated effector memory CD45RA+ cells. CDR1 LNHDA and CDR2 SQIVND come from the germline V gene (reference sequence). The CDR3 is made up of 14 amino acids. V gave up 5 bases and J gave up 2 bases; unmatched junction bases: 4. TCRdb keeps only in-frame clones here, not all; method: immunoSEQ multiplex PCR. The repertoire has about 2.2 million clones, roughly 95% of them found once; the top ten carry around 1.8%. The gene calls are TRBV19 and TRBJ1-2; TRBD1 matches at 8 bases. The material sequenced was naive CD8+ T cells from PBMCs. The receptor was isolated from a man between 18 and 35 years old in good health. Some clones in this sample may be carry-over from other donors' samples. CDR3 bases: TGTGCCAGTAGTCCGGGACAGGCGAACTATGGCTACACCTTC. Protein: CASSPGQANYGYTF.